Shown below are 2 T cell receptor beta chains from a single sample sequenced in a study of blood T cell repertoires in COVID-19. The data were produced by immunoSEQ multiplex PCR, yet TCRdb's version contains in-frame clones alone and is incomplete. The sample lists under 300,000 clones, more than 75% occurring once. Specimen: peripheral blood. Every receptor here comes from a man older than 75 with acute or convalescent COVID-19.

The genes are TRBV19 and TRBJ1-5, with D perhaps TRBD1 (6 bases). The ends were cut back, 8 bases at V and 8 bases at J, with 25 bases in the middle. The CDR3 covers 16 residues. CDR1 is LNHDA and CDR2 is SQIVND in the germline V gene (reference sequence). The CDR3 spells CASSPTSGVPMKPQHF. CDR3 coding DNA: TGTGCCAGTTCACCAACCTCAGGGGTCCCCATGAAGCCCCAGCATTTT.

The CDR3 DNA is TGTGCCAGCAGCCAGCCAGCGGCCTCCTACAATGAGCAGTTCTTC. Amino acid sequence: CASSQPAASYNEQFF. The rearrangement links TRBV3-1 (or the pseudogene TRBV3-2) to TRBJ2-1; perhaps TRBD2 as D (5 bases). The V gene's germline CDR1 is LGHDT and CDR2 YNNKEL (reference sequence). Trimming pared 3 bases from V and 0 bases from J, leaving 9 bases between. CDR3 length equals 15 residues.